A single sample gave rise to the 4 T cell receptor beta chains below, sequenced in a study of shared clonotypes between healthy human individuals (dated by TCRdb to about 2020). Preparation of the library involved the immunoSEQ multiplex PCR assay. TCRdb retrieved this table from immuneACCESS and kept in-frame rearrangements only. Not all clones are present; in checked studies, unresolved V genes account for under half, and no reason is known for the remainder. The sample yields 2 million to 3 million clones; roughly 93% were counted once. The top ten hold 0.36% of the sample. Sequences were obtained from naive CD4+ T cells from PBMCs. The cell subset or site label here, explained by the study, means: CD45RA+ positively selected. These receptors were taken from a man between 18 and 35 years old in good health. Some clones in this sample may be carry-over from other donors' samples.

The chain recombines TRBV7-7 with TRBJ2-5, with D possibly being TRBD2 (6 bases). Looked up from germline, CDR1 is SSHAT and CDR2 is FNYEAQ (reference sequence). This CDR3 has 14 residues. Trimming cost V 1 base and J 1 base, with 7 bases left between them. The chain's CDR3 is CASSLVSGQETQYF. CDR3 bases: TGTGCCAGCAGCTTAGTTAGCGGCCAAGAGACCCAGTACTTC.

This chain uses TRBV4-1 with TRBJ2-3, with 8 bases identical to TRBD2. Germline assignment: CDR1 MGHRA and CDR2 YSYEKL. The V segment lost 0 bases and the J segment 0 bases; nucleotides outside the gene matches: 5. The length of the CDR3 is 17 residues. CDR3 DNA: TGCGCCAGCAGCCAAGATGGGGGCGGGGGGAGCACAGATACGCAGTATTTT. Protein: CASSQDGGGGSTDTQYF.

This clone came up a few times. This chain joins TRBV28 and TRBJ1-2; D uncertain. The germline CDR1 and CDR2 sequences are MDHEN and SYDVKM. The CDR3 is 14 amino acids. V was pared by 4 bases and J by 4 bases, with 13 bases between. The CDR3 reads CASSSPGESYGYTF. Here the CDR3 DNA reads TGTGCCAGCAGTTCGCCAGGAGAGTCCTATGGCTACACCTTC.

The CDR3 loop is CASSTNQGRFNEKLFF. CDR3 in DNA: TGTGCCAGCTCCACTAACCAGGGGCGATTTAATGAAAAACTGTTTTTT. V is TRBV18 and J is TRBJ1-4; perhaps TRBD1 as D (6 bases). Trimming took 6 bases from V and 4 from J, leaving 18 bases between them. The CDR3 is 16 amino acids. The V gene's germline CDR1 is KGHSH and CDR2 LQKENI.